A selection of T cell receptor beta chains follows, all from one sample in a study of vaccination and CD4 T cells after COVID-19. TCRdb ran MiXCR on the PCR reads and lists one entry per CDR3 protein. The sample records 3,000 or so distinct CDR3 sequences, 25% to 35% being singletons. Antigen specificity for these receptors is unknown. The sample comprised CD4+ T cells from blood, cultured in vitro. These receptors were obtained from a human donor in good health. Both conserved end residues are part of each CDR3. D genes are given only for firm matches. Size values are once, few and many counts, or a class for expanded clones, and some rows have none.

V gene	D gene	clone size	J gene	CDR3 DNA	CDR3 protein
TRBV25-1	.	few	TRBJ1-2	TGTGCCAGCAGTGAATGGGACTATGGCTACACCTTC	CASSEWDYGYTF
TRBV6-1	TRBD2	.	TRBJ2-7	TGTGCCAGCAGTGAAAGAAGCGGGAGTTACGAGCAGTACTTC	CASSERSGSYEQYF
TRBV12-3/TRBV12-4	.	once	TRBJ2-5	TGTGCCAGCAGTTTACTCGGGGCCTACCGGACCCAGTACTTC	CASSLLGAYRTQYF
TRBV6-1	TRBD1	few	TRBJ1-1	TGTGCCAGCAGTGAAAATGGTGTGGGACAGGGTTTCGGCACTGAAGCTTTCTTT	CASSENGVGQGFGTEAFF
TRBV14	.	.	TRBJ1-2	TGTGCCAGCAGATTGTCGAGCCACTATGGCTACACCTTC	CASRLSSHYGYTF
TRBV6-1	TRBD2	.	TRBJ2-5	TGTGCCAGCAGTGAGCAACTAGCGGGAGGGAGTCTACGAAAGACCCAGTACTTC	CASSEQLAGGSLRKTQYF
TRBV5-1	TRBD2	.	TRBJ2-3	TGCGCCAGCAGCTTGGTTAGCGGGGGGGCGTATACGCAGTATTTT	CASSLVSGGAYTQYF
TRBV5-1	.	.	TRBJ2-3	TGCGCCAGCAGCCTCCGCGGGCAGAGCACAGATACGCAGTATTTT	CASSLRGQSTDTQYF
TRBV28	.	few	TRBJ2-7	TGTGCCAGCAGCTCGCGGGCCGACGAGCAGTACTTC	CASSSRADEQYF
TRBV7-2	TRBD2	.	TRBJ2-7	TGTGCCAGCAGCTTAGTCGGGGGGTCAAATGGCGGCGAGCAGTACTTC	CASSLVGGSNGGEQYF